The rows below give T cell receptor beta chains drawn from one sample of a study of cytomegalovirus exposure and HLA in healthy donors. Clones were sequenced by immunoSEQ multiplex PCR, and TCRdb holds only the in-frame ones, with some missing. Listed are about 60,000 clones; about 16% falls within the top ten. Material for sequencing was PBMCs. These receptors came from a boy aged 10-17 years in good health and CMV-seronegative. Each CDR3 is given with its conserved first and last residue. The D gene is left open where the match is weak.

v_gene	j_gene	d_gene	CDR3aa	CDR3nt
TRBV5-1	TRBJ1-1	TRBD1	CASSSRQGVGGENTEAFF	TGCGCCAGCAGCTCGAGACAGGGGGTTGGTGGTGAGAACACTGAAGCTTTCTTT
TRBV6-5	TRBJ1-5	NA	CASMQGLNQPQHF	TGTGCCAGCATGCAGGGACTCAATCAGCCCCAGCATTTT
TRBV5-6	TRBJ1-1	TRBD1	CASSFGRGRTEAFF	TGTGCCAGCAGCTTCGGCAGGGGGCGAACTGAAGCTTTCTTT
TRBV7-2	TRBJ1-5	TRBD1	CASSPTGGLQPQHF	TGTGCCAGCAGCCCGACAGGGGGATTGCAGCCCCAGCATTTT
TRBV30	TRBJ1-2	NA	CAWNLQTANYGYTF	TGTGCCTGGAACCTACAAACAGCTAACTATGGCTACACCTTC
TRBV12-5	TRBJ2-6	NA	CASGFGGTGANVLTF	TGCGCTAGTGGTTTCGGAGGTACCGGGGCCAACGTCCTGACTTTC
TRBV5-1	TRBJ1-2	TRBD1	CASTRDRGLEGYTF	TGCGCCAGCACTCGTGACAGGGGCCTCGAAGGCTACACCTTC
TRBV6-1	TRBJ1-5	NA	CASSEFGVGQPQHF	TGTGCCAGCAGTGAATTCGGGGTCGGTCAGCCCCAGCATTTT
TRBV9	TRBJ2-7	TRBD1	CASSVAPGTGEGEQYF	TGTGCCAGCAGCGTAGCCCCCGGTACAGGGGAAGGGGAGCAGTACTTC
TRBV6-5	TRBJ1-5	NA	CASSYSGANQPQHF	TGTGCCAGCAGTTACTCGGGGGCCAATCAGCCCCAGCATTTT
TRBV9	TRBJ2-3	TRBD2	CASSVVSGGSADTQYF	TGTGCCAGCAGCGTAGTTAGCGGGGGGAGTGCAGATACGCAGTATTTT
TRBV7-8	TRBJ1-4	NA	CASSFRGSNEKLFF	TGTGCCAGCAGCTTTAGAGGGAGTAATGAAAAACTGTTTTTT
TRBV5-4	TRBJ2-7	TRBD2	CASSQFPGTSPYEQYF	TGTGCCAGCAGCCAATTCCCCGGGACTAGCCCATACGAGCAGTACTTC
TRBV7-9	TRBJ2-7	TRBD2	CASSSGTSGTLYEQYF	TGTGCCAGCAGCTCCGGGACTAGCGGGACCCTCTACGAGCAGTACTTC
TRBV4-1	TRBJ2-7	TRBD2	CASSQTSGAAEQYF	TGCGCCAGCAGCCAAACTAGCGGGGCCGCCGAGCAGTACTTC
TRBV6-4	TRBJ2-1	TRBD1	CASSEGTGGYNEQFF	TGTGCCAGCAGTGAAGGGACAGGGGGCTACAATGAGCAGTTCTTC
TRBV5-1	TRBJ1-2	NA	CASSLSGQDYGYTF	TGCGCCAGCAGCTTGAGTGGGCAAGACTATGGCTACACCTTC
TRBV7-9	TRBJ1-5	TRBD1	CASSLGQGNQPQHF	TGTGCCAGCAGCCTCGGACAGGGCAATCAGCCCCAGCATTTT
TRBV7-2	TRBJ2-1	TRBD1	CASSLAPGTVPGEQFF	TGTGCCAGCAGCTTAGCTCCGGGGACAGTACCAGGCGAGCAGTTCTTC
TRBV11-2	TRBJ1-1	NA	CASSPRGGVMNTEAFF	TGTGCCAGCAGCCCTAGGGGGGGGGTTATGAACACTGAAGCTTTCTTT
TRBV14	TRBJ2-5	NA	CASSQGPQETQYF	TGTGCCAGCAGCCAAGGGCCGCAAGAGACCCAGTACTTC
TRBV6-5	TRBJ1-3	TRBD1	CASSSTGNSGNTIYF	TGTGCCAGCAGCTCGACAGGGAACTCTGGAAACACCATATATTTT
TRBV19	TRBJ1-5	NA	CASRPFGTSNQPQHF	TGTGCCAGTAGACCTTTCGGTACGAGCAATCAGCCCCAGCATTTT
TRBV6-6	TRBJ2-7	NA	CASRGDTPYEQYF	TGTGCCAGCAGGGGGGACACCCCCTACGAGCAGTACTTC
TRBV5-4	TRBJ1-3	NA	CASSSEDTIYF	TGTGCCAGCAGCTCCGAGGACACCATATATTTT
TRBV6-5	TRBJ2-7	NA	CASSYSWGREQYF	TGTGCCAGCAGTTACTCGTGGGGGCGGGAGCAGTACTTC
TRBV14	TRBJ2-7	TRBD1	CASSLVQGGPSYEQYF	TGTGCCAGCAGCCTGGTACAGGGGGGCCCCTCCTACGAGCAGTACTTC
TRBV2	TRBJ1-2	TRBD1	CASRENRGGYTF	TGTGCCAGCAGAGAAAACAGGGGTGGCTACACCTTC
TRBV6-5	TRBJ2-7	TRBD2	CASSLGLAGLGEQYF	TGTGCCAGCAGTTTGGGACTAGCGGGACTAGGCGAGCAGTACTTC
TRBV6-5	TRBJ2-1	TRBD1	CASSYGTGGYNEQFF	TGTGCCAGCAGTTACGGGACAGGGGGTTACAATGAGCAGTTCTTC
TRBV6-1	TRBJ1-2	NA	CASSERGTGTIIYGYTF	TGTGCCAGCAGTGAAAGGGGGACCGGAACTATAATTTATGGCTACACCTTC
TRBV4-2	TRBJ2-7	TRBD2	CASSQDSGLADESYEQYF	TGTGCCAGCAGCCAGGACTCGGGACTAGCGGATGAGAGCTACGAGCAGTACTTC
TRBV7-9	TRBJ2-1	NA	CASSLSTSGGEQFF	TGTGCCAGCAGCTTAAGTACTTCCGGAGGTGAGCAGTTCTTC
TRBV29-1	TRBJ1-4	NA	CSVGPGGDEKLFF	TGCAGCGTTGGGCCGGGAGGGGATGAAAAACTGTTTTTT
TRBV5-1	TRBJ2-5	TRBD2	CASSLMPGTNIWETQYF	TGCGCCAGCAGCTTGATGCCCGGGACTAATATCTGGGAGACCCAGTACTTC
TRBV7-9	TRBJ2-2	TRBD2	CASSSGLAGELFF	TGTGCCAGCAGCTCGGGACTAGCCGGGGAGCTGTTTTTT
TRBV5-1	TRBJ2-7	NA	CASSLGLRAVSAYEQYF	TGCGCCAGCAGCTTGGGTCTCAGGGCCGTAAGCGCCTACGAGCAGTACTTC
TRBV30	TRBJ2-3	NA	CAWSVEVPGTDTQYF	TGTGCCTGGAGTGTAGAGGTCCCCGGGACAGATACGCAGTATTTT
TRBV4-1	TRBJ2-7	TRBD1	CASSQGRGLHEQYF	TGCGCCAGCAGCCAAGGCAGGGGGCTGCACGAGCAGTACTTC
TRBV20-1	TRBJ2-7	NA	CSALLSYEQYF	TGCAGTGCCCTACTATCCTACGAGCAGTACTTC
TRBV5-6	TRBJ2-7	NA	CASSIDTGWYEQYF	TGTGCCAGCAGCATCGACACGGGGTGGTACGAGCAGTACTTC
TRBV2	TRBJ2-7	NA	CASSEGTSGGYEQYF	TGTGCCAGCAGTGAGGGGACATCTGGGGGCTACGAGCAGTACTTC